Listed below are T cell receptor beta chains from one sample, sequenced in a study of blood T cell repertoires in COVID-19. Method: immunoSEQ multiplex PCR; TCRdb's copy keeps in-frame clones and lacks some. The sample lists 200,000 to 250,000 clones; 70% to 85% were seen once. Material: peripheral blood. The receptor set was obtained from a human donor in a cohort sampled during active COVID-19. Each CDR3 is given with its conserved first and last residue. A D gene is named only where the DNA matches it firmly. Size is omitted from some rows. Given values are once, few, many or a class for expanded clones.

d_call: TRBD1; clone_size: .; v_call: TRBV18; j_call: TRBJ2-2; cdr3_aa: CASSAYRGTGELFF; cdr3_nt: TGTGCCAGCTCAGCATACAGGGGCACCGGGGAGCTGTTTTTT
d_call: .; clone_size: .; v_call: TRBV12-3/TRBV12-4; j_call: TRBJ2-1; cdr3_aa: CASRRNWDNEQFF; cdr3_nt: TGTGCCAGCAGGCGGAATTGGGACAATGAGCAGTTCTTC
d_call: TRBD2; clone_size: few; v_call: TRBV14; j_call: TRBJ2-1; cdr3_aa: CASSPFFNSGKTYNEQFF; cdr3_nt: TGTGCCAGCAGCCCCTTTTTCAATAGCGGGAAGACCTACAATGAGCAGTTCTTC
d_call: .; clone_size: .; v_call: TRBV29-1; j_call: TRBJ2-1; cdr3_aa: CSALHNEQFF; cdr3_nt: TGCAGCGCCCTTCACAATGAGCAGTTCTTC
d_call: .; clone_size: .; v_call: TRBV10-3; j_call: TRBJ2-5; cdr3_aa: CAISGQNGETQYF; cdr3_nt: TGTGCCATCAGTGGACAGAATGGGGAGACCCAGTACTTC
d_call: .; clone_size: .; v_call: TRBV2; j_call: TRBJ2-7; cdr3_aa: CASSPLGRYEQYF; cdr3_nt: TGTGCCAGCAGCCCCCTAGGGAGATACGAGCAGTACTTC
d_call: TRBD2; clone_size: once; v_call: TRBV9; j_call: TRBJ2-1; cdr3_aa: CASSARLAGEFYNEQFF; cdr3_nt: TGTGCCAGCAGCGCGCGGCTAGCGGGAGAATTCTACAATGAGCAGTTCTTC
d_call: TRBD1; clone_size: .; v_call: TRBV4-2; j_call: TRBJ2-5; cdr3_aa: CASSQDTRTGQETQYF; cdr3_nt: TGTGCCAGCAGCCAAGATACTCGGACAGGGCAAGAGACCCAGTACTTC
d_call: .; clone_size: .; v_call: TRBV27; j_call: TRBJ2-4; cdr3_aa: CASSAYASQGNIQYF; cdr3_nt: TGTGCCAGCAGTGCCTACGCGTCCCAGGGCAACATTCAGTACTTC
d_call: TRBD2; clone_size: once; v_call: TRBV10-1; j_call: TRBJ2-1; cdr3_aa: CASSESPGGTYNEQFF; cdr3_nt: TGCGCCAGCAGTGAGTCCCCGGGAGGTACCTACAATGAGCAGTTCTTC
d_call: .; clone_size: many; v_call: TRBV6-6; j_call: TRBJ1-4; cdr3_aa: CASSSRTATNEKLFF; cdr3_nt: TGTGCCAGCAGTTCTAGGACAGCAACTAATGAAAAACTGTTTTTT
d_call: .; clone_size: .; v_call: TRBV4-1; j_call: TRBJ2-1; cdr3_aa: CASSIRQDPYNEQFF; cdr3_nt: TGCGCCAGCAGCATTCGACAGGATCCCTACAATGAGCAGTTCTTC
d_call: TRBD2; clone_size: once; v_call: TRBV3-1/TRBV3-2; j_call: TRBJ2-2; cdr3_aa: CASSRLAGGPAGELFF; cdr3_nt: TGTGCCAGCAGTCGACTAGCGGGAGGGCCAGCCGGGGAGCTGTTTTTT
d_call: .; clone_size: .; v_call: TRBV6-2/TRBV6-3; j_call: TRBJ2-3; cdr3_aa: CASSPLARGTDTQYF; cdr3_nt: TGTGCCAGCAGTCCCTTGGCTCGGGGCACAGATACGCAGTATTTT